This T cell receptor (beta chain) originates from a study of Tregs in tolerant kidney transplant recipients. Comment on this clone: Its specificity is not known.

Mixed chimerism was transient after nonmyeloablative marrow transplants from related graft donors. Unstimulated regulatory T cells (CD4+CD25+CD127-), CD4+CD25- non-regulatory cells, CD4 and CD8 cells were FACS-sorted from thawed PBMCs. Produced via immunoSEQ multiplex PCR; TCRdb's table is partial and in-frame only. The table lists around 61,000 clones, around 87% of them singletons, with around 4% in the top ten. The CDR3 is 16 residues long. The ends lost 4 bases at V and 1 base at J; junction bases unmatched: 5. Germline CDR1 reads SGHTA; CDR2 reads FQGNSA. Findings of the study overall: This study did not directly address biological reproducibility. Expanding Tregs on activated donor B cells appeared to best identify donor-specific TCRbeta clones.

This material consisted of CD4+ T cells from blood (PBMCs), taken 6 months after the transplant. This chain uses TRBV7-2 with TRBJ2-5; the match to TRBD2 covers 11 bases. The source of this sequence is a human patient who received a combined kidney and bone marrow transplant. Some T cells may have come from the graft donor. The chain's CDR3 is CASSSTGTSGQETQYF. The CDR3 nucleotides read TGTGCCAGCAGCTCCACCGGGACTAGCGGCCAAGAGACCCAGTACTTC.